This entry features one TCR beta chain sequence. The sample originates from a study of blood T cell repertoires in COVID-19. Data came from immunoSEQ multiplex PCR; TCRdb stores just in-frame clones and leaves some out. The table includes some 130,000 clones, approximately 85% detected once. The germline CDR1 and CDR2 sequences are SGHTA and FQGNSA. The trim removed 5 bases at V and 4 bases at J, leaving 8 bases unmatched. CDR3 size: 16 residues. The sequencing sample was made of peripheral blood. The V gene is TRBV7-2, the J gene TRBJ2-1; 10 bases match TRBD2. The TCR comes from a man older than 75 with acute or convalescent COVID-19. CDR3 sequence (DNA): TGTGCCAGCAGCAAATACGGGACTAGCGCTTACAATGAGCAGTTCTTC. Protein sequence: CASSKYGTSAYNEQFF.